This T cell receptor (beta chain) was profiled in a study of cytomegalovirus exposure and HLA in healthy donors. The PCR ran on 60 Vbeta and 13 Jbeta primers. In the source study's methods: As a later analysis found, there were tens of millions of unique TCR beta chains, of which roughly 11 million were shared. TCRdb's table, derived via immunoSEQ multiplex PCR, lists solely in-frame clones and lacks some. The V and J calls and clone size come from that table; D and trimming were worked out from the DNA. The sample contains 82,000 or so clones, about 70% of which appear only once. There are 14 residues in the CDR3. V shed 4 bases and J 7 bases; nucleotides not matched to a gene: 2. CDR1 and CDR2 (germline): MRHNA, SNTAGT. General study findings and limits: As immune exposure information, only CMV serostatus was available.

With regard to this clone: Its antigen is not identified.

The chain couples TRBV6-4 to TRBJ2-1; 12 nucleotides agree with TRBD2. The sample was PBMCs. The source is a woman aged 50 to 65 in good health and CMV-seropositive. This CDR3 is CASSGTSGVNEQFF. The CDR3 bases are TGTGCCAGCAGTGGGACTAGCGGGGTAAATGAGCAGTTCTTC.